A selection of T cell receptor beta chains follows, all from one sample in a study of CD8+ T cells in alopecia areata. Generated by immunoSEQ multiplex PCR, the TCRdb table keeps only in-frame clones and is missing some. The sample records 120,000 or so clones, 45% to 60% being singletons. This material consisted of CD4+ T cells sorted from blood, taken at week 0. The receptor set was obtained from a human donor with alopecia areata. CDR3s include the opening cysteine and the closing phenylalanine or tryptophan. D genes are given only for firm matches. Only some rows state a clone size, as once, few, many or a class for expanded clones.

clone_size: .; d_call: .; j_call: TRBJ2-7; v_call: TRBV4-1; cdr3_length: 13; cdr3_nt: TGCGCCAGCAGCCAAGTGTTCAGACACGAGCAGTACTTC; cdr3_aa: CASSQVFRHEQYF
clone_size: few; d_call: TRBD2; j_call: TRBJ2-1; v_call: TRBV7-3; cdr3_length: 17; cdr3_nt: TGTGCCAGCAGCCCGACGAGGCGGGCGGGGGGGTACAATGAGCAGTTCTTC; cdr3_aa: CASSPTRRAGGYNEQFF
clone_size: .; d_call: .; j_call: TRBJ1-5; v_call: TRBV18; cdr3_length: 13; cdr3_nt: TGTGCCAGCTCGACCGGGGGACGGCAGCCCCAGCATTTT; cdr3_aa: CASSTGGRQPQHF
clone_size: .; d_call: TRBD2; j_call: TRBJ2-1; v_call: TRBV4-1; cdr3_length: 16; cdr3_nt: TGCGCCAGCAGCCAAGAAGGCGGGGGGCTATACAATGAGCAGTTCTTC; cdr3_aa: CASSQEGGGLYNEQFF
clone_size: .; d_call: .; j_call: TRBJ2-1; v_call: TRBV11-3; cdr3_length: 15; cdr3_nt: TGTGCCAGCAGCTTAGTTACTGGGGGACACAATGAGCAGTTCTTC; cdr3_aa: CASSLVTGGHNEQFF
clone_size: .; d_call: TRBD2; j_call: TRBJ2-3; v_call: TRBV11-1; cdr3_length: 16; cdr3_nt: TGTGCCAGCAGCTTAGACCTAGCGGGAAGCACAGATACGCAGTATTTT; cdr3_aa: CASSLDLAGSTDTQYF
clone_size: few; d_call: TRBD2; j_call: TRBJ2-3; v_call: TRBV4-3; cdr3_length: 16; cdr3_nt: TGCGCCAGCAGACGAACAGGACTAGCGGGAGGAGATACGCAGTATTTT; cdr3_aa: CASRRTGLAGGDTQYF
clone_size: few; d_call: .; j_call: TRBJ2-2; v_call: TRBV7-8; cdr3_length: 16; cdr3_nt: TGTGCCAGCAGCTTAGGGTCCAGGGGAGGCACCGGGGAGCTGTTTTTT; cdr3_aa: CASSLGSRGGTGELFF
clone_size: .; d_call: .; j_call: TRBJ2-1; v_call: TRBV18; cdr3_length: 16; cdr3_nt: TGTGCCAGCTCACCACCGCGAGTCCGAGCCTACAATGAGCAGTTCTTC; cdr3_aa: CASSPPRVRAYNEQFF
clone_size: .; d_call: .; j_call: TRBJ2-6; v_call: TRBV27; cdr3_length: 15; cdr3_nt: TGTGCCAGCAGTTCGAACAGGGCTGGGGCCAACGTCCTGACTTTC; cdr3_aa: CASSSNRAGANVLTF
clone_size: .; d_call: .; j_call: TRBJ1-4; v_call: TRBV4-3; cdr3_length: 17; cdr3_nt: TGCGCCAGCAGCCAGACCGCGAGGGCCTCAACTAATGAAAAACTGTTTTTT; cdr3_aa: CASSQTARASTNEKLFF
clone_size: .; d_call: .; j_call: TRBJ2-5; v_call: TRBV9; cdr3_length: 15; cdr3_nt: TGTGCCAGCAGCAAAGAGGGCGCAGTAGGTGAGACCCAGTACTTC; cdr3_aa: CASSKEGAVGETQYF
clone_size: few; d_call: .; j_call: TRBJ1-5; v_call: TRBV2; cdr3_length: 15; cdr3_nt: TGTGCCAGCAGCGACCCTTTGGGGGTCGGTCAGCCCCAGCATTTT; cdr3_aa: CASSDPLGVGQPQHF
clone_size: .; d_call: .; j_call: TRBJ1-2; v_call: TRBV7-2; cdr3_length: 14; cdr3_nt: TGTGCCAGCAGCTACCGGGACACTAACTATGGCTACACCTTC; cdr3_aa: CASSYRDTNYGYTF
clone_size: .; d_call: .; j_call: TRBJ2-7; v_call: TRBV29-1; cdr3_length: 14; cdr3_nt: TGCAGCGTTGAAAGGCAGGGTGTCGCCTACGAGCAGTACTTC; cdr3_aa: CSVERQGVAYEQYF
clone_size: .; d_call: TRBD2; j_call: TRBJ2-3; v_call: TRBV5-1; cdr3_length: 16; cdr3_nt: TGCGCCAGCAGCCTAGGACTAGCGGGAGACTCAGATACGCAGTATTTT; cdr3_aa: CASSLGLAGDSDTQYF
clone_size: .; d_call: .; j_call: TRBJ2-4; v_call: TRBV7-2; cdr3_length: 14; cdr3_nt: TGTGCCAGCAGCCCAACTACGGAGGGTAACATTCAGTACTTC; cdr3_aa: CASSPTTEGNIQYF
clone_size: .; d_call: .; j_call: TRBJ1-2; v_call: TRBV4-3; cdr3_length: 13; cdr3_nt: TGCGCCAGCAGCCAAGAAACAGGTTATGGCTACACCTTC; cdr3_aa: CASSQETGYGYTF
clone_size: few; d_call: .; j_call: TRBJ1-1; v_call: TRBV7-9; cdr3_length: 15; cdr3_nt: TGTGCCAGCAGCGCCATCTCGGGACAGAACACTGAAGCTTTCTTT; cdr3_aa: CASSAISGQNTEAFF
clone_size: .; d_call: .; j_call: TRBJ2-5; v_call: TRBV18; cdr3_length: 14; cdr3_nt: TGTGCCAGCTCCCCGGGGACAAACCAAGAGACCCAGTACTTC; cdr3_aa: CASSPGTNQETQYF
clone_size: .; d_call: .; j_call: TRBJ1-1; v_call: TRBV6-5; cdr3_length: 12; cdr3_nt: TGTGCCAGCAGTTCCAGGGCGTTTGAAGCTTTCTTT; cdr3_aa: CASSSRAFEAFF
clone_size: .; d_call: TRBD2; j_call: TRBJ2-3; v_call: TRBV28; cdr3_length: 16; cdr3_nt: TGTGCCAGCAGTTCGTTGACTAGCGGGAGCACAGATACGCAGTATTTT; cdr3_aa: CASSSLTSGSTDTQYF
clone_size: .; d_call: .; j_call: TRBJ1-6; v_call: TRBV29-1; cdr3_length: 16; cdr3_nt: TGCAGCGTTGTGGGGATGGCAGCCACATATAATTCACCCCTCCACTTT; cdr3_aa: CSVVGMAATYNSPLHF
clone_size: .; d_call: TRBD1; j_call: TRBJ1-5; v_call: TRBV19; cdr3_length: 17; cdr3_nt: TGTGCCAGTATACGTCGGGGGACAGGGGATAGCAATCAGCCCCAGCATTTT; cdr3_aa: CASIRRGTGDSNQPQHF
clone_size: once; d_call: TRBD2; j_call: TRBJ2-1; v_call: TRBV6-5; cdr3_length: 14; cdr3_nt: TGTGCCAGCAGAAGCGGGAGCTCCTACAATGAGCAGTTCTTC; cdr3_aa: CASRSGSSYNEQFF
clone_size: .; d_call: .; j_call: TRBJ2-7; v_call: TRBV2; cdr3_length: 14; cdr3_nt: TGTGCCAGCAGGAACAGGGATGGTTCTTACGAGCAGTACTTC; cdr3_aa: CASRNRDGSYEQYF
clone_size: .; d_call: .; j_call: TRBJ1-1; v_call: TRBV5-6; cdr3_length: 15; cdr3_nt: TGTGCCAGCAGCTTCGAGCTTCGCCAGAACACTGAAGCTTTCTTT; cdr3_aa: CASSFELRQNTEAFF
clone_size: .; d_call: TRBD1; j_call: TRBJ2-7; v_call: TRBV28; cdr3_length: 15; cdr3_nt: TGTGCCAGCAGATCTACAGGGGGCAACTTCTACGAGCAGTACTTC; cdr3_aa: CASRSTGGNFYEQYF
clone_size: .; d_call: .; j_call: TRBJ2-1; v_call: TRBV11-2; cdr3_length: 11; cdr3_nt: TGTGCCAGCCGGCGGTACAATGAGCAGTTCTTC; cdr3_aa: CASRRYNEQFF
clone_size: .; d_call: TRBD1; j_call: TRBJ2-2; v_call: TRBV7-9; cdr3_length: 16; cdr3_nt: TGTGCCAGCAGCTTAGCCCGGACAGGGAGCACCGGGGAGCTGTTTTTT; cdr3_aa: CASSLARTGSTGELFF
clone_size: .; d_call: TRBD2; j_call: TRBJ2-7; v_call: TRBV13; cdr3_length: 16; cdr3_nt: TGTGCCAGCAGCCCTCGAGACGGGAGGGCCCAGTACGAGCAGTACTTC; cdr3_aa: CASSPRDGRAQYEQYF
clone_size: .; d_call: TRBD1; j_call: TRBJ1-2; v_call: TRBV5-1; cdr3_length: 13; cdr3_nt: TGCGCCAGCAGCCAGGGGGAACGATATGGCTACACCTTC; cdr3_aa: CASSQGERYGYTF
clone_size: once; d_call: .; j_call: TRBJ1-2; v_call: TRBV6-5; cdr3_length: 12; cdr3_nt: TGTGCCAGCAGGGTAGGGGTGGATGGCTACACCTTC; cdr3_aa: CASRVGVDGYTF
clone_size: .; d_call: TRBD2; j_call: TRBJ2-5; v_call: TRBV5-4; cdr3_length: 14; cdr3_nt: TGTGCCAGCAGCTTTGGACTAGCGGGGATTCTCGGACACTTC; cdr3_aa: CASSFGLAGILGHF
clone_size: .; d_call: .; j_call: TRBJ1-1; v_call: TRBV30; cdr3_length: 11; cdr3_nt: TGTGCCTGGAGAGAAGACAGGACGGCTTTCTTT; cdr3_aa: CAWREDRTAFF
clone_size: few; d_call: TRBD2; j_call: TRBJ2-1; v_call: TRBV19; cdr3_length: 16; cdr3_nt: TGTGCCAGTAGTAGCGCCGGGACTAGCGGGGGGAATGAGCAGTTCTTC; cdr3_aa: CASSSAGTSGGNEQFF
clone_size: .; d_call: .; j_call: TRBJ2-3; v_call: TRBV10-3; cdr3_length: 10; cdr3_nt: TGTGCCATCGGCACAGATACGCAGTATTTT; cdr3_aa: CAIGTDTQYF
clone_size: .; d_call: .; j_call: TRBJ2-5; v_call: TRBV4-1; cdr3_length: 16; cdr3_nt: TGCGCCAGCAGCCTTTGGGGGGGGCTCGAGGGAGAGACCCAGTACTTC; cdr3_aa: CASSLWGGLEGETQYF
clone_size: .; d_call: .; j_call: TRBJ2-1; v_call: TRBV19; cdr3_length: 12; cdr3_nt: TGTGCCAGTAGTTTGACCTACAATGAGCAGTTCTTC; cdr3_aa: CASSLTYNEQFF
clone_size: .; d_call: TRBD1; j_call: TRBJ2-3; v_call: TRBV5-1; cdr3_length: 14; cdr3_nt: TGCGCCAGCAAGACAGGGGAAGGCACAGATACGCAGTATTTT; cdr3_aa: CASKTGEGTDTQYF
clone_size: .; d_call: TRBD1; j_call: TRBJ1-1; v_call: TRBV19; cdr3_length: 15; cdr3_nt: TGTGCCAGTAGTAGGGACAGGGTCCCGAACACTGAAGCTTTCTTT; cdr3_aa: CASSRDRVPNTEAFF
clone_size: .; d_call: .; j_call: TRBJ2-7; v_call: TRBV29-1; cdr3_length: 13; cdr3_nt: TGCAGCGTAGCTTTTAGCCCTGCCTACGAGCAGTACTTC; cdr3_aa: CSVAFSPAYEQYF
clone_size: once; d_call: TRBD1; j_call: TRBJ1-1; v_call: TRBV2; cdr3_length: 15; cdr3_nt: TGTGCCAGCGAGGAACAGGGGATCTTCAACACTGAAGCTTTCTTT; cdr3_aa: CASEEQGIFNTEAFF
clone_size: few; d_call: .; j_call: TRBJ2-3; v_call: TRBV29-1; cdr3_length: 16; cdr3_nt: TGCAGCGGCCATCCCGTGGCGGAACCTAGCACAGATACGCAGTATTTT; cdr3_aa: CSGHPVAEPSTDTQYF
clone_size: .; d_call: .; j_call: TRBJ1-3; v_call: TRBV4-1; cdr3_length: 17; cdr3_nt: TGCGCCAGCAGCCTCCTTTTGGGTTTAATTGCTGGAAACACCATATATTTT; cdr3_aa: CASSLLLGLIAGNTIYF
clone_size: .; d_call: TRBD2; j_call: TRBJ2-1; v_call: TRBV10-3; cdr3_length: 17; cdr3_nt: TGTGCCATCAGTCCCAGTGCGGGGGTCCAGCCCTACAATGAGCAGTTCTTC; cdr3_aa: CAISPSAGVQPYNEQFF
clone_size: .; d_call: TRBD1; j_call: TRBJ1-2; v_call: TRBV11-2; cdr3_length: 15; cdr3_nt: TGTGCCAGCAGCTTAGCGCAGGGGGCGCGCTATGGCTACACCTTC; cdr3_aa: CASSLAQGARYGYTF
clone_size: .; d_call: .; j_call: TRBJ2-5; v_call: TRBV7-2; cdr3_length: 14; cdr3_nt: TGTGCCAGCAGCTTAGTTTCGGGAACGGAGACCCAGTACTTC; cdr3_aa: CASSLVSGTETQYF
clone_size: .; d_call: .; j_call: TRBJ1-2; v_call: TRBV19; cdr3_length: 15; cdr3_nt: TGTGCCAGTAGTTCGGCCCGGGGGGCTAACTATGGCTACACCTTC; cdr3_aa: CASSSARGANYGYTF
clone_size: few; d_call: .; j_call: TRBJ1-6; v_call: TRBV28; cdr3_length: 15; cdr3_nt: TGTGCCAGCAGTTTAATCGCGCAGGGCTCCTCACCCCTCCACTTT; cdr3_aa: CASSLIAQGSSPLHF
clone_size: once; d_call: .; j_call: TRBJ1-5; v_call: TRBV7-2; cdr3_length: 15; cdr3_nt: TGTGCCAGCAGCCTCTCCCCGGGGCTCGGACAGCCCCAGCATTTT; cdr3_aa: CASSLSPGLGQPQHF
clone_size: once; d_call: TRBD1; j_call: TRBJ2-7; v_call: TRBV7-2; cdr3_length: 15; cdr3_nt: TGTGCCAGCAGCCCCCGGACAGGGGACGACTACGAGCAGTACTTC; cdr3_aa: CASSPRTGDDYEQYF
clone_size: .; d_call: .; j_call: TRBJ2-7; v_call: TRBV28; cdr3_length: 11; cdr3_nt: TGTGCCAGCAGCATTATCGGGGAGCAGTACTTC; cdr3_aa: CASSIIGEQYF
clone_size: .; d_call: .; j_call: TRBJ1-1; v_call: TRBV6-6; cdr3_length: 14; cdr3_nt: TGTGCCAGCTATACGACAGAAAAGAACACTGAAGCTTTCTTT; cdr3_aa: CASYTTEKNTEAFF
clone_size: few; d_call: TRBD1; j_call: TRBJ1-1; v_call: TRBV7-3; cdr3_length: 13; cdr3_nt: TGTGCCAGCAGCTCAAGGGGACAGCATGAAGCTTTCTTT; cdr3_aa: CASSSRGQHEAFF
clone_size: .; d_call: TRBD1; j_call: TRBJ1-2; v_call: TRBV28; cdr3_length: 13; cdr3_nt: TGTGCCAGCAGTATTGGGACAGATTATGGCTACACCTTC; cdr3_aa: CASSIGTDYGYTF
clone_size: .; d_call: .; j_call: TRBJ1-4; v_call: TRBV14; cdr3_length: 16; cdr3_nt: TGTGCCAGCAGCCAACCTCGGGACTCTTCCGGGGAAAAACTGTTTTTT; cdr3_aa: CASSQPRDSSGEKLFF
clone_size: .; d_call: .; j_call: TRBJ2-2; v_call: TRBV2; cdr3_length: 15; cdr3_nt: TGTGCCAGCAGTGAATCCGGGAGAAACTCCGGGGAGCTGTTTTTT; cdr3_aa: CASSESGRNSGELFF